This entry concerns a single T cell receptor beta chain. Antigen: not known. This entry comes from a study of Tregs in tolerant kidney transplant recipients. CD4+CD25+CD127- Tregs, CD4+CD25- non-Tregs, CD4 and CD8 cells were sorted. Clones were sequenced by immunoSEQ multiplex PCR, and TCRdb holds only the in-frame ones, with some missing. The sample has some 90,000 clones, around 94% seen once. Per germline, CDR1 SGDLS and CDR2 YYNGEE. The germline V and J ends were trimmed by 7 bases and 5 bases, with 10 bases remaining between them. This CDR3 comprises 11 residues. Study-wide results and caveats: Few patients were studied, so findings need validation in larger groups. Biological reproducibility was not directly addressed in this study.

The receptor's source is a human donor in good health. The sequenced sample was CD8+ T cells from blood. The chain carries TRBV9 and TRBJ2-7, with D perhaps assigned TRBD1 or TRBD2 (5 bases each). CDR3 sequence reads: CASGTVNEQYF. The CDR3 region has the DNA TGTGCCAGCGGGACCGTAAACGAGCAGTACTTC.